This TCR beta chain was captured in a study of neurological immune-mediated disorders. TCRdb reprocessed the 5' RACE reads with MiXCR, giving one entry per CDR3 protein. The sample includes some 46,000 distinct CDR3 sequences, 10% seen only once; the top ten take 5.3%. Study results and limitations: The expanded clones of different subjects shared no CDR3 amino acid sequences (suggesting private repertoires in all groups).

The CDR3 contains 14 residues. The germline V gene has CDR1 ENHRY and CDR2 SYGVKD. This clonotype was found many times. As yet, its antigen is unknown. One junction end does not reproduce the germline sequence, and a read error may be involved. Sequencing was carried out using PBMCs. The clonotype originates from a man aged 65 to 79 with HTLV-1-associated myelopathy (HAM/TSP). This chain joins TRBV10-3 and TRBJ2-7, with 7 bases matching TRBD2. CDR3 in DNA: TGTGCCATCAGTAAGTCGCGGGAGCTAGCCGAGCAGTACTTC. Translated, it gives CAISKSRELAEQYF.